The 32 T cell receptor beta chains reported below all come from one sample, sequenced in a study of blood T cells in healthy people across ages. A second roughly 6 to 11 cycle PCR used barcoded and J-beta primers. TCRdb re-derived calls from the 5' RACE reads in MiXCR, one entry per CDR3 protein. The sample has 750,000 to 950,000 distinct CDR3 sequences, about 29% seen once. This sample was shared with a second study, whose subject was T cells of mothers and their children.

Material: blood. The receptors were sampled from a woman aged 40 to 55 in good health.

Points on this clonotype: One base away lies a much larger clone, so this may be a sequencing read error. The V and J genes are TRBV10-2 and TRBJ2-1; TRBD2 matches 8 bases. The CDR3 is 15 amino acids. Trimming cost V 8 bases and J 7 bases; bases outside gene matches: 13. Germline V lookup: CDR1 WSHSY, CDR2 SAAADI. CDR3 region: CASGPGAGVGNEQFF. CDR3 coding DNA: TGCGCCAGCGGTCCTGGAGCGGGGGTGGGGAATGAGCAGTTCTTC.

The chain has TRBV7-3 and TRBJ1-1; 8 nucleotides agree with TRBD1. This CDR3 is built from 16 residues. The germline gives CDR1 SGHTA, CDR2 FQGTGA. V gave up 2 bases and J gave up 1 base; unmatched junction bases: 6. This CDR3 reads CASSLQGQVKNTEAFF. CDR3 in DNA: TGTGCCAGCAGCTTACAGGGACAGGTGAAGAACACTGAAGCTTTCTTT.

V gene TRBV7-2 combines with J gene TRBJ2-5, with TRBD2 matching over 12 bases. V lost 5 bases and J lost 4; bases outside the gene matches: 5. Germline V lookup: CDR1 SGHTA, CDR2 FQGNSA. This CDR3 region has 15 residues. The CDR3 protein is CASSMTSGSVETQYF. In DNA form, the CDR3 reads TGTGCCAGCAGCATGACTAGCGGGAGTGTAGAGACCCAGTACTTC.

The chain links TRBV5-1 to TRBJ1-6; TRBD1 matches at 10 bases. The CDR3 totals 15 residues. Per germline, CDR1 SGHRS and CDR2 YFSETQ. Trimming removed 1 base from V and 10 bases from J; junction bases left unmatched: 5. CDR3 in DNA: TGCGCCAGCAGCTTGTCGGGACAGGGGAGATCACCCCTCCACTTT. The encoded protein is CASSLSGQGRSPLHF.

Comments on this clonotype: Germline is not matched at one junction end, which may reflect a read error. The CDR3 here is CASSSTRDRGSHEQYF. The CDR3 DNA reads as TGTGCCAGCAGCTCCACCCGGGACAGGGGCTCCCACGAGCAGTACTTC. The chain employs TRBV7-6 and TRBJ2-7; 10 bases align to TRBD1. This CDR3 comprises 16 residues. Germline CDR1 SGHVS, CDR2 FNYEAQ. The variable domain in full, completed from reference TRBV7-6 and TRBJ2-7, reads GAGVSQSPRYKVTKRGQDVALRCDPISGHVSLYWYRQALGQGPEFLTYFNYEAQQDKSGLPNDRFSAERPEGSISTLTIQRTEQRDSAMYRCASSSTRDRGSHEQYFGPGTRLTVT.

This clonotype showed up just a few times. The rearrangement links TRBV20-1 to TRBJ1-1; D is undetermined. CDR3 size: 13 residues. Germline values: CDR1 DFQATT, CDR2 SNEGSKA (reference sequence). Trimming pared 2 bases from V and 3 bases from J, leaving 10 bases between. The CDR3 protein is CSARTLRDTEAFF. The CDR3, as DNA: TGCAGTGCTAGAACCCTGAGGGACACTGAAGCTTTCTTT.

This clonotype was seen only a few times. This chain joins TRBV7-2 and TRBJ2-1; D not certain. The length of the CDR3 is 15 residues. V was shortened by 3 bases and J by 6 bases, with 15 bases between the two germline ends. Germline assignment: CDR1 SGHTA and CDR2 FQGNSA. CDR3 in DNA: TGTGCCAGCAGCTTTTCCGGGCCAGAAAGCAATGAGCAGTTCTTC. It yields the protein CASSFSGPESNEQFF.

The V and J genes are TRBV4-2 and TRBJ2-5, with D maybe TRBD1 (7 bases). Trimming cost V 3 bases and J 6 bases, with 26 bases left between them. Germline lookup yields CDR1 LGHNA and CDR2 YNFKEQ. CDR3 size: 18 residues. The CDR3, as DNA: TGTGCCAGCAGCCAGGAAAGCCTGTCAGGGGGGAGTGCAAAGACCCAGTACTTC. Residues: CASSQESLSGGSAKTQYF.

The chain combines TRBV20-1 with TRBJ2-7; 10 bases align to TRBD2. The germline CDR1 and CDR2 sequences are DFQATT and SNEGSKA (reference sequence). V lost 6 bases to trimming and J lost 2 bases; unmatched junction nucleotides: 10. The CDR3 covers 15 residues. The CDR3 spells CSASPSGRRTYEQYF. In nucleotides, the CDR3 is TGCAGTGCGAGCCCTAGCGGGAGAAGGACCTACGAGCAGTACTTC.

This clonotype came up a few times. The J gene is TRBJ2-5, the V gene TRBV20-1, with D maybe TRBD1 (7 bases). The CDR3 loop spans 13 amino acids. Germline V gene data show CDR1 as DFQATT and CDR2 as SNEGSKA (reference sequence). V lost 3 bases and J lost 1, with 9 bases in between. The DNA of the CDR3 is TGCAGTGCTAGCAGGGGGGCCCAAGAGACCCAGTACTTC. It codes for CSASRGAQETQYF.

With regard to this clonotype: This clone may be a read error of a much larger clone one base away. The chain carries TRBV28 and TRBJ2-3; 10 bases map to TRBD2. Looked up from germline, CDR1 is MDHEN and CDR2 is SYDVKM. This CDR3 spans 17 amino acids. CDR3 protein: CTSSPGSSGGRTDTQYF. The CDR3 region has the DNA TGTACCAGCAGTCCTGGTTCTAGCGGGGGCCGCACAGATACGCAGTATTTT.

There are a few counts of this clonotype. The rearrangement joins TRBV7-9 to TRBJ2-1; 7 bases are shared with TRBD1. CDR1 and CDR2 (germline): SEHNR, FQNEAQ (reference sequence). Trimming took 2 bases from V and 5 from J; bases not matched to a gene: 6. There are 15 residues in the CDR3. CDR3 DNA: TGTGCCAGCAGCTTAAGGGTTGACAGGGACAATGAGCAGTTCTTC. Translated, it gives CASSLRVDRDNEQFF. The complete variable domain, with remaining parts taken from reference TRBV7-9 and TRBJ2-1, reads DTGVSQNPRHKITKRGQNVTFRCDPISEHNRLYWYRQTLGQGPEFLTYFQNEAQLEKSRLLSDRFSAERPKGSFSTLEIQRTEQGDSAMYLCASSLRVDRDNEQFFGPGTRLTVL.

This clonotype was counted ten times or more. V usage is TRBV27 and J usage is TRBJ1-4; tentative D call: TRBD1 (5 bases). Germline values: CDR1 MNHEY, CDR2 SMNVEV (reference sequence). V was shortened by 6 bases and J by 1 base, with 15 bases between the two germline ends. The CDR3 is 16 amino acids. CDR3 DNA sequence: TGTGCCAGCAGCCCTCGAATAAGGGGAACTAATGAAAAACTGTTTTTT. Translated: CASSPRIRGTNEKLFF.

This clonotype was observed a few times. This chain connects TRBV5-5 to TRBJ2-3, with 15 bases aligning to TRBD2. In germline, CDR1 is SGHKS, CDR2 YYEKEE (reference sequence). With V trimmed by 6 bases and J by 5 bases, 13 bases remained unmatched. This CDR3 comprises 18 residues. Here the CDR3 DNA reads TGTGCCAGCACCTCAGAACGAGGACTAGCGGGGGGGCAAGATACGCAGTATTTT. This sequence encodes CASTSERGLAGGQDTQYF.

This clonotype has more than one count but fewer than ten. This chain connects TRBV10-3 to TRBJ2-4; either TRBD1 or TRBD2 may fit D (5 bases each). The germline gives CDR1 ENHRY, CDR2 SYGVKD. The germline V and J ends were trimmed by 0 bases and 13 bases, with 19 bases remaining between them. The CDR3 spans 15 residues. CDR3 DNA sequence: TGTGCCATCAGTGAGTCGGATCGGGGCACCAATGAGCAGTACTTC. It specifies CAISESDRGTNEQYF.

This clonotype turned up a few times. The chain uses TRBV5-1 and TRBJ1-2; the D gene is possibly TRBD1 (6 bases). V shed 4 bases and J shed 6 bases, with 16 bases lying between them. Germline V lookup: CDR1 SGHRS, CDR2 YFSETQ. This CDR3 comprises 14 residues. The CDR3, as DNA: TGCGCCAGCAGCGTCCGGAACAGGGCGAATGGCTACACCTTC. This encodes CASSVRNRANGYTF.

V is TRBV7-9 and J is TRBJ2-1; 7 bases agree with TRBD2. Germline CDR1 is SEHNR and CDR2 is FQNEAQ (reference sequence). The J segment lost 9 bases and the V segment lost 5 bases, leaving 7 bases of the junction unmatched. The CDR3 covers 13 residues. CDR3 bases: TGTGCCAGCAGCAGAGAGACGGGGGGTGAGCAGTTCTTC. Residues: CASSRETGGEQFF.

This clonotype was observed many times. This chain connects TRBV13 to TRBJ2-5, with 7 nucleotides matching TRBD2. Trimming at V came to 2 bases and at J to 5 bases, leaving 5 bases not matched to a gene. Germline CDR1 and CDR2: PRHDT and FYEKMQ (reference sequence). This CDR3 contains 14 residues. The CDR3 nucleotides read TGTGCCAGCAGCTTAAAGAGTAGCGGGGAGACCCAGTACTTC. It encodes CASSLKSSGETQYF. Combining the CDR3 with reference TRBV13 and TRBJ2-5 gives the whole variable domain AAGVIQSPRHLIKEKRETATLKCYPIPRHDTVYWYQQGPGQDPQFLISFYEKMQSDKGSIPDRFSAQQFSDYHSELNMSSLELGDSALYFCASSLKSSGETQYFGPGTRLLVL.

Turning to this clonotype: One base away lies a much larger clone, so this may be a sequencing read error. A read error is likely, as this CDR3 ends without the conserved phenylalanine or tryptophan. The chain employs TRBV20-1 and TRBJ2-3, with 9 nucleotides matching TRBD1. The CDR3 totals 15 residues. The germline V gene has CDR1 DFQATT and CDR2 SNEGSKA (reference sequence). The V and J ends lost 6 bases and 5 bases, in that order; junction bases with no gene match: 12. The DNA of the CDR3 is TGCAGTGCCATAGACCGGGACAGGGAGAAAGATACGCAGTATTGT. It translates to CSAIDRDREKDTQYC.

The chain has TRBV4-2 and TRBJ2-7; D is uncertain. V gave up 2 bases and J gave up 1 base, with 12 bases separating them. Germline CDR1 reads LGHNA; CDR2 reads YNFKEQ. CDR3 length equals 15 residues. The CDR3 nucleotides read TGTGCCAGCAGCCAAAGAACCGAAACATCCTACGAGCAGTACTTC. Protein product: CASSQRTETSYEQYF.

This clonotype was recorded a few times. This chain connects TRBV20-1 to TRBJ2-3; D is uncertain. Trimming cost V 0 bases and J 11 bases, with 15 bases left between them. Germline loops: CDR1 DFQATT, CDR2 SNEGSKA (reference sequence). The CDR3 loop spans 13 amino acids. The CDR3 loop is CSARDPERSGQYF. As DNA, the CDR3 is TGCAGTGCTAGAGACCCAGAGAGGTCTGGGCAGTATTTT.

Turning to this clonotype: A much more abundant neighbour one base away suggests this may be a read error. The CDR3 does not close with the conserved phenylalanine or tryptophan, likely indicating a read error. This chain uses TRBV9 with TRBJ2-1, with D possibly called TRBD1 or TRBD2 (5 bases each). CDR3 length equals 15 residues. Trimming removed 0 bases from V and 5 bases from J, with 12 bases in between. Germline-derived CDR1 and CDR2 are SGDLS and YYNGEE. The CDR3 DNA reads TGTGCCAGCAGCGTAGGTGTGTCGGGACACAATGAGCAGTTCGTC. Protein sequence: CASSVGVSGHNEQFV.

This clonotype has only a few counts. The chain combines TRBV4-1 with TRBJ1-2; 9 bases align to TRBD1. CDR3 length: 16 amino acids. The V segment lost 0 bases and the J segment 5 bases; nucleotides outside the gene matches: 7. Germline V CDR1 and CDR2: MGHRA, YSYEKL. The CDR3 DNA follows: TGCGCCAGCAGCCAAGATGTCGGGACAGGGAATTATGGCTACACCTTC. Translation gives CASSQDVGTGNYGYTF.

The V and J genes are TRBV27 and TRBJ2-1, with 10 bases lining up with TRBD1. The CDR3 covers 17 residues. Looked up from germline, CDR1 is MNHEY and CDR2 is SMNVEV (reference sequence). Trimming removed 2 bases from V and 13 bases from J; junction bases left unmatched: 17. In DNA, the CDR3 is TGTGCCAGCAGTTTACGGTCGACCAGTGGACAGGGGGTGTTTCAGTTCTTC. Its protein product is CASSLRSTSGQGVFQFF.

This clonotype was counted many times. The CDR3 DNA reads as TGTGCCAGCAGCCGAACCGACGAGCAGTACTTC. This codes for CASSRTDEQYF. The chain is built from TRBV5-6 and TRBJ2-7, with D unresolved. Trimming removed 4 bases at V and 5 bases at J, with 7 bases between. This CDR3 region has 11 residues. The germline V gene has CDR1 SGHDT and CDR2 YYEEEE.

A few counts support this clonotype. This chain joins TRBV3-1 and TRBJ2-5; unclear D gene. Deletions cut 0 bases from V and 6 bases from J, with 5 bases between. Germline V gene data show CDR1 as LGHDT and CDR2 as YNNKEL (reference sequence). This CDR3 has 12 amino acids. For the CDR3, the DNA is TGTGCCAGCAGCCAAGAGGGGAAGACCCAGTACTTC. Its translation is CASSQEGKTQYF.

This clonotype was observed once. J is TRBJ2-3 and V is TRBV9; tentative D call: TRBD1 (6 bases). The length of the CDR3 is 16 residues. V shed 0 bases and J shed 3 bases, with 14 bases lying between them. Per germline, CDR1 SGDLS and CDR2 YYNGEE. CDR3 coding DNA: TGTGCCAGCAGCGTAGTGGGGGCCTCAAGGACAGATACGCAGTATTTT. Translated, it gives CASSVVGASRTDTQYF.

Concerning this clonotype itself: Possible read error: a much larger clone is one base away. The chain recombines TRBV28 with TRBJ2-3; possibly TRBD1 or TRBD2 for D (6 bases each). V lost 7 bases and J lost 8, with 16 bases in between. The CDR3 sequence is 13 residues long. CDR1 and CDR2 from the germline V gene are MDHEN and SYDVKM. The CDR3 region has the DNA TGTGCCAGCACACTAGGGGGGTTGGGTACGCAGTATTTT. As protein: CASTLGGLGTQYF. The whole variable domain, remainder taken from reference TRBV28 and TRBJ2-3, is DVKVTQSSRYLVKRTGEKVFLECVQDMDHENMFWYRQDPGLGLRLIYFSYDVKMKEKGDIPEGYSVSREKKERFSLILESASTNQTSMYLCASTLGGLGTQYFGPGTRLTVL.

As regards this clonotype: A much larger clone lies a single base off, so this may be a read error. V is TRBV24-1 and J is TRBJ2-3, with 8 bases matching TRBD2. The germline gives CDR1 KGHDR, CDR2 SFDVKD. The CDR3 is 15 amino acids. The DNA of the CDR3 is TGTGCCACCAGTGACCCCGGGACTAGAGGGGTTACGCAGGATTTT. Translating gives CATSDPGTRGVTQDF.

V gene TRBV11-2 combines with J gene TRBJ2-5; D is perhaps TRBD2 (6 bases). V lost 1 base and J lost 2, with 11 bases in between. Germline loops: CDR1 SGHAT, CDR2 FQNNGV. The CDR3 covers 15 residues. The CDR3 here is CASSLGSGLQETQYF. The CDR3, as DNA: TGTGCCAGCAGCTTAGGGTCGGGACTGCAAGAGACCCAGTACTTC.

The rearrangement links TRBV12-3 or TRBV12-4 to TRBJ2-7, with D possibly TRBD1 on 5 matching bases. The J call is in doubt because the DNA end fits TRBJ2-5 better. The CDR3 sequence is 14 residues long. Here the CDR3 DNA reads TGTGCCAGCGGCTCAGGGTCGATCGGGGAGACCCAGTACTTC. Translating gives CASGSGSIGETQYF.

V usage is TRBV29-1 and J usage is TRBJ2-1, with TRBD2 matching 14 bases. Per the germline V gene, CDR1 is SQVTM and CDR2 is ANQGSEA. V lost 0 bases to trimming and J lost 3 bases; unmatched junction nucleotides: 10. CDR3 length: 19 residues. CDR3 coding DNA: TGCAGCGTTGAAGATCCCCGACTAGCGGGGGGGCGGGGCTACAATGAGCAGTTCTTC. Encoded protein: CSVEDPRLAGGRGYNEQFF.